This TCR beta chain came from a study of T cells in Graves' hyperthyroidism and ophthalmopathy. Study-wide results and limits: Most expanded thyroid clonotypes above 0.001 recurred in blood.

This clonotype was counted at least ten times. The antigen remains unidentified. The TCR beta CDR3 regions underwent amplification using RNA transcripts as the source. During a first-round RT-PCR of the TCR CDR3, the HTBI primer set was used. In TCRdb, the multiplex PCR reads were re-called with MiXCR into one record per CDR3 protein. The table has approximately 210,000 distinct CDR3 sequences, 17% seen once; the top ten hold roughly 53%. The CDR3 is 15 amino acids. J gave up 3 bases and V 5 bases, and 10 bases lay outside the gene matches. Germline values: CDR1 MDHEN, CDR2 SYDVKM. Material for sequencing was blood. This clonotype was obtained from a man over 45 with Graves' hyperthyroidism. The gene calls are TRBV28 and TRBJ2-7, with 7 nucleotides matching TRBD1. The CDR3, as DNA: TGTGCCAGCAGTGAAGACAGGGACGGTGGCTACGAGCAGTACTTC. Translating it yields CASSEDRDGGYEQYF.